A single sample gave rise to the 4 T cell receptor beta chains below, sequenced in a study of blood T cell repertoires in COVID-19. Data came from immunoSEQ multiplex PCR; TCRdb stores just in-frame clones and leaves some out. The sample includes around 58,000 clones, about 90% seen only once; the top ten take more than 4%. Sequenced input: peripheral blood. The source of these receptors is a human donor in a cohort sampled during active COVID-19.

J is TRBJ2-1 and V is TRBV7-9; TRBD2 is a possible D gene (6 bases). V was clipped by 5 bases and J by 4 bases, with 21 bases between them. Looked up from germline, CDR1 is SEHNR and CDR2 is FQNEAQ (reference sequence). The CDR3 consists of 17 residues. CDR3 loop: CASSPAIPGLGYNEQFF. The CDR3 DNA reads as TGTGCCAGCAGCCCCGCCATACCGGGACTCGGATACAATGAGCAGTTCTTC.

The J gene is TRBJ1-5, the V gene TRBV2; TRBD1 matches at 12 bases. The germline gives CDR1 SNHLY, CDR2 FYNNEI. Trimming took 8 bases from V and 6 from J; bases not matched to a gene: 8. The CDR3 has 15 amino acids. CDR3: CASSSKGQGAQPQHF. For the CDR3, the DNA is TGTGCCAGCTCGAGTAAGGGACAGGGGGCTCAGCCCCAGCATTTT.

V usage is TRBV18 and J usage is TRBJ1-4; D may be TRBD1 (6 bases). V lost 3 bases and J 4 bases, leaving 9 bases between the germline ends. This CDR3 comprises 14 residues. In germline, CDR1 is KGHSH, CDR2 LQKENI. In nucleotides, the CDR3 is TGTGCCAGCTCACCGAGCAGGGGTAATGAAAAACTGTTTTTT. Translating gives CASSPSRGNEKLFF.

Comments on this clone: A read error may account for a junction end that differs from germline. The chain uses TRBV6-2 or TRBV6-3 and TRBJ2-5; 8 nucleotides line up with TRBD2. Germline assignment: CDR1 MNHEY and CDR2 SVGEGT. The CDR3 is 18 amino acids. The CDR3, as DNA: TGTGCCAGCAGTAACTCGCGGTGGAAAGCGGGGGTGCAAGAGACCCAGTACTTC. Its translation is CASSNSRWKAGVQETQYF.